Sequencing of this T cell receptor beta chain was carried out in a study of T cell changes during pregnancy in multiple sclerosis. The data were produced by immunoSEQ multiplex PCR, yet TCRdb's version contains in-frame clones alone and is incomplete. The table shows about 93,000 clones, with over 80% occurring only once. The CDR3 has 15 amino acids. V gave up 0 bases and J gave up 4 bases, with 13 bases separating them. Germline V CDR1 and CDR2: GTSNPN, SVGIG (reference sequence). V gene TRBV30 combines with J gene TRBJ1-3; D is possibly TRBD1 (6 bases). This receptor was identified in a female donor with multiple sclerosis, enrolled in a pregnancy study. Material: peripheral blood, obtained after pregnancy. The CDR3 protein is CAWSVQGMWGNTIYF. The CDR3 region has the DNA TGTGCCTGGAGTGTACAGGGAATGTGGGGAAACACCATATATTTT.